This T cell receptor (beta chain) was profiled in a study of blood T cells in healthy people across ages. Alongside a J-beta primer mix, a sample-barcoded 5' primer served in a second PCR lasting roughly 6 to 12 cycles. TCRdb redid the calling of the 5' RACE reads with MiXCR, one entry per CDR3 protein. Of 800,000 or so distinct CDR3 sequences in the sample, roughly 25% were seen once. Trimming removed 5 bases from V and 2 bases from J, with 11 bases in between. This CDR3 is built from 14 residues. Germline V lookup: CDR1 MDHEN, CDR2 SYDVKM. This same sample was also taken into another study, of T cells of mothers and their children. That source adds: All RNA that had been extracted was used for cDNA synthesis at around 1.4 ug per 15 ul.

This chain joins TRBV28 and TRBJ2-3; D remains unclear. This receptor was obtained from a boy younger than 18 in good health. The sample consisted of blood. The CDR3 coding sequence is TGTGCCAGCAGTCTCTCGTCAAACACAGATACGCAGTATTTT. It yields the protein CASSLSSNTDTQYF. Based on the CDR3 plus reference TRBV28 and TRBJ2-3, the full variable domain is DVKVTQSSRYLVKRTGEKVFLECVQDMDHENMFWYRQDPGLGLRLIYFSYDVKMKEKGDIPEGYSVSREKKERFSLILESASTNQTSMYLCASSLSSNTDTQYFGPGTRLTVL.